This T cell receptor (beta chain) appears in the sequencing data of a study of tumor-infiltrating lymphocytes in primary liver carcinoma. On the study more broadly: The patients presented with primary liver carcinoma, which was managed through surgical resection.

Study outcomes and limitations: Pairs of tumor regions overlapped more than tumor-adjacent and tumor-blood pairs did.

Total RNA amounting to about 520 ng was the source from which TCR beta cDNA was made with a constant-region primer. Construction of TCR beta libraries relied on three successive nested multiplex PCR rounds employing slightly modified ARM-PCR. Amplification in the first two PCR rounds was performed using TRBV1-TRBV30 forward primers and a C-beta reverse primer for about 10 cycles each. Each CDR3 protein is one row after TCRdb ran MiXCR on the multiplex PCR reads. Here the sample spans 180,000 or so distinct CDR3 sequences, about 60% being singletons. Both blood RNA, taken from unsorted whole blood, and germline DNA were extracted. Patients carried chronic HBV infection without prior treatment. Preoperatively, peripheral blood was drawn, 4 to 4.5 milliliters in total. This clonotype was observed at least ten times. Its antigen is unidentified. V was trimmed by 4 bases and J by 1 base, leaving 17 bases between them. The CDR3 is 17 residues long. CDR1 is SGHDT and CDR2 is YYEEEE in the germline V gene.

The chain employs TRBV5-6 and TRBJ2-2; D is perhaps TRBD2 (5 bases). The receptor comes from a man between 35 and 55 years old with primary liver carcinoma and hepatitis B virus infection. Sequenced input: peripheral blood. CDR3 bases: TGTGCCAGCAGCCCTGGTCCGCGGACTTTGAACACCGGGGAGCTGTTTTTT. It translates to CASSPGPRTLNTGELFF.